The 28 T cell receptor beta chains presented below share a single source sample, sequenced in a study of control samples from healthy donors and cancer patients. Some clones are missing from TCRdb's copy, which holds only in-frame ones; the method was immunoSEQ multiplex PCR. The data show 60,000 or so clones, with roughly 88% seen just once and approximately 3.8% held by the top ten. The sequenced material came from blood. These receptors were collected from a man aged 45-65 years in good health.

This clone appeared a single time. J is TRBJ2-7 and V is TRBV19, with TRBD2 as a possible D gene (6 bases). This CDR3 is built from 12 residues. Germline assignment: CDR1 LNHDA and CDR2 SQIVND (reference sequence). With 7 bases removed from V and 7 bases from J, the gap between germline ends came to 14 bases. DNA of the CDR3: TGTGCCAGTATGGGGCCAGGAGGGGAGCAGTACTTC. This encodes CASMGPGGEQYF. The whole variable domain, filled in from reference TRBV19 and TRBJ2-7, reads DGGITQSPKYLFRKEGQNVTLSCEQNLNHDAMYWYRQDPGQGLRLIYYSQIVNDFQKGDIAEGYSVSREKKESFPLTVTSAQKNPTAFYLCASMGPGGEQYFGPGTRLTVT.

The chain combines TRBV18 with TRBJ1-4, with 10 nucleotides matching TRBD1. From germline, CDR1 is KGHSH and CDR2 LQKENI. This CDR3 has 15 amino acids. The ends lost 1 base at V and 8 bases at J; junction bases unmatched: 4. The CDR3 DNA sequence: TGTGCCAGCTCACCACTTGGGACAGGGGAAGAAAAACTGTTTTTT. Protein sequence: CASSPLGTGEEKLFF.

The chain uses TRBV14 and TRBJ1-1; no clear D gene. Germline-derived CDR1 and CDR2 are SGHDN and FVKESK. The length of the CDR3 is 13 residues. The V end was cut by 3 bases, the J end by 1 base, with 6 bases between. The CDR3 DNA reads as TGTGCCAGCAGCCATCGGGGGAACACTGAAGCTTTCTTT. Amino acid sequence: CASSHRGNTEAFF.

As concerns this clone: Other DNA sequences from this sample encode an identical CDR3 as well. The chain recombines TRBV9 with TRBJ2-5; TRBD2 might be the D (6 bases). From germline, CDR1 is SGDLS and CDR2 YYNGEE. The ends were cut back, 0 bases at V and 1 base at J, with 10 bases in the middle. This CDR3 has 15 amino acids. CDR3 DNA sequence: TGTGCCAGCAGCGTAGGGGGTAGCGGCCAAGAGACCCAGTACTTC. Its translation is CASSVGGSGQETQYF.

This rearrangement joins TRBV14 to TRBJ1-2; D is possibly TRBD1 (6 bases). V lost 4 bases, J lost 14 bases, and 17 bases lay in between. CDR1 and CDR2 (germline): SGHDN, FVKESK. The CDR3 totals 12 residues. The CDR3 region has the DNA TGTGCCAGCAGCCTCCCGGCGGGGGCTCGGACCTTC. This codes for CASSLPAGARTF. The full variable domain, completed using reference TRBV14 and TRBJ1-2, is EAGVTQFPSHSVIEKGQTVTLRCDPISGHDNLYWYRRVMGKEIKFLLHFVKESKQDESGMPNNRFLAERTGGTYSTLKVQPAELEDSGVYFCASSLPAGARTFGSGTRLTVV.

CDR3 in amino acids: CASSWTEAYEQYF. The CDR3 coding sequence is TGTGCCAGCAGCTGGACAGAAGCCTACGAGCAGTACTTC. This chain connects TRBV6-5 to TRBJ2-7; D is possibly TRBD1 (6 bases). There are 13 residues in the CDR3. Trimming took off 6 bases at V and 2 bases at J, with 11 bases between the two ends. Germline assignment: CDR1 MNHEY and CDR2 SVGAGI.

The CDR3, as DNA: TGTGCCAGCAGTGAAGTTGGGGGCAGGAACACTGAGCAGTTCTTC. Translated: CASSEVGGRNTEQFF. This chain joins TRBV6-1 and TRBJ2-1; D possibly corresponds to TRBD1 (6 bases). V shed 1 base and J shed 9 bases, with 16 bases lying between them. CDR1 MNHNS and CDR2 SASEGT come from the germline V gene. The CDR3 is 15 residues long.

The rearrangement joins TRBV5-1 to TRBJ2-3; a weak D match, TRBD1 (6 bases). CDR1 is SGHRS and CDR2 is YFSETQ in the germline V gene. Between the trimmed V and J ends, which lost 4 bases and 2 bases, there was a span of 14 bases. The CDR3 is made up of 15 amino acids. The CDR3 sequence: CASSKTGPYTDTQYF. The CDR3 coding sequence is TGCGCCAGCAGCAAGACAGGACCTTACACAGATACGCAGTATTTT.

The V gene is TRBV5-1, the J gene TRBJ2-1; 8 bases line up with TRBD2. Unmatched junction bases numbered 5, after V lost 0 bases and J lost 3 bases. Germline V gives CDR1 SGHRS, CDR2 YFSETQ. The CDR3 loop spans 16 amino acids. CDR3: CASSLGSGGIYNEQFF. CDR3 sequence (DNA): TGCGCCAGCAGCTTGGGATCGGGAGGGATCTACAATGAGCAGTTCTTC.

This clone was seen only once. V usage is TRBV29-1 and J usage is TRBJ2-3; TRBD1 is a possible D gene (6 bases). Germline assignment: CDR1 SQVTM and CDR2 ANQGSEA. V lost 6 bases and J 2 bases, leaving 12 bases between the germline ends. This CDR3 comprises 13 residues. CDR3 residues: CSVGQPVTDTQYF. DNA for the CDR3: TGCAGCGTAGGACAGCCCGTCACAGATACGCAGTATTTT.

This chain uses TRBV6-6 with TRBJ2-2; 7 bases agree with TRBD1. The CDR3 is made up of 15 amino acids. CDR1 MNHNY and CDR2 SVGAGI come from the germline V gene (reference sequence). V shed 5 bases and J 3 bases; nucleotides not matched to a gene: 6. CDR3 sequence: CASSTGQVYTGELFF. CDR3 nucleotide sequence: TGTGCCAGCAGTACCGGACAGGTGTACACCGGGGAGCTGTTTTTT.

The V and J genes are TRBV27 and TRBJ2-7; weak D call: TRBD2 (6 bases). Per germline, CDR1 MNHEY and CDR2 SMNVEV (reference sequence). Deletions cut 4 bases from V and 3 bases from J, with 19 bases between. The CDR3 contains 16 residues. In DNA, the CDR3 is TGTGCCAGCAGTTACTTAACTCCGGGACTGGGCTACGAGCAGTACTTC. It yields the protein CASSYLTPGLGYEQYF.

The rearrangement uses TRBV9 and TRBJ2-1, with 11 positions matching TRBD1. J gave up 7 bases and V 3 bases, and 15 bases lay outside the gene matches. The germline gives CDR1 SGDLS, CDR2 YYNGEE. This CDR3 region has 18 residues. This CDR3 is CASSASSLGQGAWNEQFF. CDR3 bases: TGTGCCAGCAGCGCGAGTTCCCTCGGACAGGGGGCCTGGAATGAGCAGTTCTTC.

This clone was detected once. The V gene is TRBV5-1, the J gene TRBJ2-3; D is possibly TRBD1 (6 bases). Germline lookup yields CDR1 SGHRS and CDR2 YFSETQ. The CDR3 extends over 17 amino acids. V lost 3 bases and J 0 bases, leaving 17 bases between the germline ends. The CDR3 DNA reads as TGCGCCAGCAGCTATTCGCCTTCAGGGGTGAGCACAGATACGCAGTATTTT. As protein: CASSYSPSGVSTDTQYF.

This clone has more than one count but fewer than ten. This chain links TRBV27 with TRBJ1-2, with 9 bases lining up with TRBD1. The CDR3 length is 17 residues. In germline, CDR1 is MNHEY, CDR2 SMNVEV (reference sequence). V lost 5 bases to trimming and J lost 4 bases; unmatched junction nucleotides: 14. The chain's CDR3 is CASSPFPLQGAGYGYTF. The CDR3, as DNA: TGTGCCAGCAGTCCGTTCCCGTTACAGGGGGCGGGCTATGGCTACACCTTC.

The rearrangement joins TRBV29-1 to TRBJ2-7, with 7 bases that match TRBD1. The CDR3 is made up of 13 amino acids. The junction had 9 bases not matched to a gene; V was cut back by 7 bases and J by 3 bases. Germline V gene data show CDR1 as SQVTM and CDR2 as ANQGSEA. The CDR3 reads CSAWGQGDYEQYF. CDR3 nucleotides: TGCAGCGCCTGGGGGCAGGGGGACTACGAGCAGTACTTC.

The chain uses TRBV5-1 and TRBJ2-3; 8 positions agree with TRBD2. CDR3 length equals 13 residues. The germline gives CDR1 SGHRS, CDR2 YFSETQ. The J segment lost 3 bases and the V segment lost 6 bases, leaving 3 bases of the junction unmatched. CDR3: CASNGLATDTQYF. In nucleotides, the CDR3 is TGCGCCAGCAATGGACTAGCAACAGATACGCAGTATTTT.

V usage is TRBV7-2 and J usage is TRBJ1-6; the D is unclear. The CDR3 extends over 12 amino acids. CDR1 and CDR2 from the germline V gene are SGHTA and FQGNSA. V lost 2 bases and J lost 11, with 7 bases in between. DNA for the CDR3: TGTGCCAGCAGCTTAAGGTCGCCACCCCTCCACTTT. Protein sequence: CASSLRSPPLHF. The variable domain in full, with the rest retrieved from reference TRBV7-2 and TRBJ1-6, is GAGVSQSPSNKVTEKGKDVELRCDPISGHTALYWYRQSLGQGLEFLIYFQGNSAPDKSGLPSDRFSAERTGGSVSTLTIQRTQQEDSAVYLCASSLRSPPLHFGNGTRLTVT.

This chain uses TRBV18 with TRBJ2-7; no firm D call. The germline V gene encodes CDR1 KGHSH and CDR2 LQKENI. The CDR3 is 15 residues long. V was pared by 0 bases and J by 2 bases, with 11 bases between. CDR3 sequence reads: CASSPPSDATYEQYF. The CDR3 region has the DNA TGTGCCAGCTCACCACCAAGTGACGCGACCTACGAGCAGTACTTC. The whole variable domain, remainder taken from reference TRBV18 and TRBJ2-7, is NAGVMQNPRHLVRRRGQEARLRCSPMKGHSHVYWYRQLPEEGLKFMVYLQKENIIDESGMPKERFSAEFPKEGPSILRIQQVVRGDSAAYFCASSPPSDATYEQYFGPGTRLTVT.

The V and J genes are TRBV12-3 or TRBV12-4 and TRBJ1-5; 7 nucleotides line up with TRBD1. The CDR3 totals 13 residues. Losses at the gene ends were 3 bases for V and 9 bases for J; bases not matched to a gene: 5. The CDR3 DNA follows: TGTGCCAGCAGTTTGGAACAGGGGAGGCCCCAGCATTTT. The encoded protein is CASSLEQGRPQHF.

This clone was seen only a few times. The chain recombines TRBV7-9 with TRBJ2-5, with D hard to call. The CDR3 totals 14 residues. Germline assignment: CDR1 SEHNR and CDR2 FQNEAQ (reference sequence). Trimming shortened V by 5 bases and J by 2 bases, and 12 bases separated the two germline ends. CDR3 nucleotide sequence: TGTGCCAGCAGCCCGGAGATACGGCAAGAGACCCAGTACTTC. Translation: CASSPEIRQETQYF.

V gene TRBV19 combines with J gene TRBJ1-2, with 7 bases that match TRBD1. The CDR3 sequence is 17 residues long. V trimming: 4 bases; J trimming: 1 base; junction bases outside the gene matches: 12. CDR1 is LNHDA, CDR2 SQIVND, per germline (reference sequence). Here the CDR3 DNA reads TGTGCCAGTAGTACTCTACTATCGGGACAGAGTAACTATGGCTACACCTTC. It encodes CASSTLLSGQSNYGYTF. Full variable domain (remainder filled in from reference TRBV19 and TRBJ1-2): DGGITQSPKYLFRKEGQNVTLSCEQNLNHDAMYWYRQDPGQGLRLIYYSQIVNDFQKGDIAEGYSVSREKKESFPLTVTSAQKNPTAFYLCASSTLLSGQSNYGYTFGSGTRLTVV.

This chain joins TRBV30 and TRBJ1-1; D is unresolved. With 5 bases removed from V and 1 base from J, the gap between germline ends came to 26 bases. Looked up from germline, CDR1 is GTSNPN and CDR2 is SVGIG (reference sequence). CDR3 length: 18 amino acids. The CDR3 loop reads CAWAKVLVYPSKNTEAFF. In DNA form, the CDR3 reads TGTGCCTGGGCGAAGGTTCTAGTTTACCCGTCTAAGAACACTGAAGCTTTCTTT.

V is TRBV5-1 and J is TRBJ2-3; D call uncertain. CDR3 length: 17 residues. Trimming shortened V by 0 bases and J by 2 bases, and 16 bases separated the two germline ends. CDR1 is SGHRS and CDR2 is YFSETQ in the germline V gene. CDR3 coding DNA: TGCGCCAGCAGCTTGGGGTCGGTTAGGAATCCCACAGATACGCAGTATTTT. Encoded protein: CASSLGSVRNPTDTQYF.

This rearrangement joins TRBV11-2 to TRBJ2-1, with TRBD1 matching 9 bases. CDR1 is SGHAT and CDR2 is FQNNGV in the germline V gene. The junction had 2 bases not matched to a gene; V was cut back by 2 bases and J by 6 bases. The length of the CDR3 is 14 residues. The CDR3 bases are TGTGCCAGCAGCTTATCGGACAGGGGCAATGAGCAGTTCTTC. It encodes CASSLSDRGNEQFF.

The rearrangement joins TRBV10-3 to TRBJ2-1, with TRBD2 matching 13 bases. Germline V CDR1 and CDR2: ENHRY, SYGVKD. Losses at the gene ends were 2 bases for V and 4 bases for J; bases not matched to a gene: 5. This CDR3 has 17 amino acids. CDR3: CAISEAGLAGSYNEQFF. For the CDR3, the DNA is TGTGCCATCAGTGAGGCGGGACTAGCGGGAAGTTACAATGAGCAGTTCTTC.

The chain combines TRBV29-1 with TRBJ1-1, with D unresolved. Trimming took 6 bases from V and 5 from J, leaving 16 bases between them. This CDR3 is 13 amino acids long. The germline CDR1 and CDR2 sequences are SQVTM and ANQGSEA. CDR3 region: CSVAPGERTEAFF. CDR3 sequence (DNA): TGCAGCGTGGCCCCAGGCGAAAGGACTGAAGCTTTCTTT.

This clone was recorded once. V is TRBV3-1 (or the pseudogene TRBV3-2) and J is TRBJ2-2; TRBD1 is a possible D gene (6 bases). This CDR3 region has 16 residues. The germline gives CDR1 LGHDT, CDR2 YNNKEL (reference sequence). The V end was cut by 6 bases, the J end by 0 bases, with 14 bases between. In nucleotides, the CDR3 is TGTGCCAGCAGTCGCGGTGGACAGACGAACACCGGGGAGCTGTTTTTT. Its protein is CASSRGGQTNTGELFF.